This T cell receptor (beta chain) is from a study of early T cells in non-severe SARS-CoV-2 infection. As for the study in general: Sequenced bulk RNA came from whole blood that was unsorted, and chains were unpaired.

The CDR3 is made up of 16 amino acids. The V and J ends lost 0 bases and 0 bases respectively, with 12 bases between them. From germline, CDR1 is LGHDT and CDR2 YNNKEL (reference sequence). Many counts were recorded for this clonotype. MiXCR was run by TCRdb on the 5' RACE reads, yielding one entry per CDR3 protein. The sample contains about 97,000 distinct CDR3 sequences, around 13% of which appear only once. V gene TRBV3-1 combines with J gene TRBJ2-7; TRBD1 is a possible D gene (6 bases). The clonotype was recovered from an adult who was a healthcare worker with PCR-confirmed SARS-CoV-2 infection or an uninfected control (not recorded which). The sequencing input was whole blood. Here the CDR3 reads CASSQDETGVSYEQYF. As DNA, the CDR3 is TGTGCCAGCAGCCAAGATGAGACAGGCGTCTCCTACGAGCAGTACTTC.